This T cell receptor (beta chain) was sequenced for a study of OX40 agonist ivuxolimab in advanced cancers. Overall study: Those treated in dose escalation had hepatocellular carcinoma, melanoma, renal cell cancer or head and neck cancer. Patients with prior anti-PD-1, anti-PD-L1 or anti-CTLA-4 therapy were eligible; roughly 40% had some. The study, taken as a whole, reports: Expanded clones tended on average to be more numerous among CD8+ T cells than CD4+.

Concerning this clone itself: What it binds is unknown.

Sequenced by immunoSEQ multiplex PCR; TCRdb stores in-frame clones only, minus some. The table has about 71,000 clones, roughly four fifths seen once. The CDR3 extends over 15 amino acids. CDR1 and CDR2 from the germline V gene are SGHAT and FQNNGV. V lost 5 bases to trimming and J lost 6 bases, with 17 bases between them. Blood sampling took place at baseline, cycle 4 day 1, and cycle 7 day 1. The sample consisted of CD4+ or CD8+ T cells sorted from blood, taken in a trial of the OX40 agonist ivuxolimab. This TCR came from an adult with an advanced solid tumor such as melanoma, head and neck, liver or kidney cancer. The rearrangement uses TRBV11-2 and TRBJ2-1; D unresolved. The CDR3, as DNA: TGTGCCAGCAGCCTCCGGGCCTCAGGCGCCAATGAGCAGTTCTTC. This encodes CASSLRASGANEQFF.